These 10 T cell receptor beta chains were sequenced from one sample in a study of T cell changes during pregnancy in multiple sclerosis. Generated by immunoSEQ multiplex PCR, the TCRdb table keeps only in-frame clones and is missing some. Counted here are roughly 35,000 clones, roughly nine tenths occurring once; the ten biggest clones make up about 0.46%. The source was CD4+ T cells from peripheral blood mononuclear cells, collected after pregnancy. Receptors were obtained from a female donor with multiple sclerosis, enrolled in a pregnancy study.

This clone was seen just once. The rearrangement links TRBV6-1 to TRBJ1-2; 7 bases are a match to TRBD1. CDR1 MNHNS and CDR2 SASEGT come from the germline V gene. The CDR3 runs 14 residues. Trimming cost V 6 bases and J 6 bases; bases outside gene matches: 10. This chain's CDR3 is CASSLQQGKNGYTF. Written as DNA, the CDR3 is TGTGCCAGCAGCCTTCAACAGGGGAAGAATGGCTACACCTTC.

V is TRBV5-5 and J is TRBJ1-2; 10 positions agree with TRBD1. Looked up from germline, CDR1 is SGHKS and CDR2 is YYEKEE (reference sequence). The V and J ends lost 0 bases and 2 bases, in that order; junction bases with no gene match: 7. The CDR3 is 17 amino acids. CDR3 in DNA: TGTGCCAGCAGCTTGGGGGGACAGGGGCCCTCCAACTATGGCTACACCTTC. Translated: CASSLGGQGPSNYGYTF.

The rearrangement joins TRBV2 to TRBJ2-5, with TRBD1 matching 7 bases. This CDR3 region has 15 residues. CDR1 SNHLY and CDR2 FYNNEI come from the germline V gene. V shed 6 bases and J 4 bases; nucleotides not matched to a gene: 11. DNA of the CDR3: TGTGCCAGCAGGGGACAGAGATCAAGGAGAGAGACCCAGTACTTC. It yields the protein CASRGQRSRRETQYF.

The rearrangement joins TRBV28 to TRBJ2-7; 10 bases agree with TRBD2. J lost 1 base, V lost 6 bases, and 6 bases had no gene match. The CDR3 has 15 residues. Germline V gene data show CDR1 as MDHEN and CDR2 as SYDVKM. CDR3 sequence (DNA): TGTGCCAGCAGCTCCTCTAGCGGGAGTTCCTACGAGCAGTACTTC. Amino acid sequence: CASSSSSGSSYEQYF.

This sequence joins TRBV19 and TRBJ1-4; 8 bases match TRBD1. The V and J ends lost 5 bases and 5 bases, in that order; junction bases with no gene match: 7. The germline V gene has CDR1 LNHDA and CDR2 SQIVND (reference sequence). This CDR3 has 15 residues. The CDR3 nucleotides read TGTGCCAGTAGTCGCCAGGGGGCCCTGAATGAAAAACTGTTTTTT. It specifies CASSRQGALNEKLFF.

The chain carries TRBV11-3 and TRBJ2-7, with TRBD1 as a possible D gene (5 bases). V lost 5 bases and J lost 5, with 13 bases in between. There are 13 residues in the CDR3. Germline CDR1 is SGHNT and CDR2 is YENEEA. The CDR3 reads CASSLNQGNEQYF. As DNA, the CDR3 is TGTGCCAGCAGCCTAAATCAGGGAAACGAGCAGTACTTC.

The chain couples TRBV7-9 to TRBJ2-3; tentative D call: TRBD2 (6 bases). V was shortened by 6 bases and J by 5 bases, with 9 bases between the two germline ends. The CDR3 is made up of 12 amino acids. Germline V gene lookup returns CDR1 SEHNR and CDR2 FQNEAQ (reference sequence). DNA for the CDR3: TGTGCCAGCAGTCCGGGGGTAGATACGCAGTATTTT. Encoded protein: CASSPGVDTQYF.

This clone was seen a few times. The J gene is TRBJ2-7, the V gene TRBV4-2; 10 nucleotides line up with TRBD2. The trim removed 1 base at V and 4 bases at J, leaving 10 bases unmatched. Germline lookup yields CDR1 LGHNA and CDR2 YNFKEQ. The CDR3 length is 17 residues. The CDR3 nucleotides read TGTGCCAGCAGCCAAGCACTAGCGGGGTCCTTCGTTTACGAGCAGTACTTC. It yields the protein CASSQALAGSFVYEQYF.

The chain has TRBV5-1 and TRBJ1-2; 7 bases agree with TRBD1. With 5 bases clipped from V and 5 bases from J, the junction kept 9 bases outside the gene matches. In germline, CDR1 is SGHRS, CDR2 YFSETQ. This CDR3 has 14 residues. The chain's CDR3 is CASRPTPGQYGYTF. The CDR3 DNA follows: TGCGCCAGCAGGCCAACTCCGGGACAGTATGGCTACACCTTC. Full variable domain (rest looked up from reference TRBV5-1 and TRBJ1-2): KAGVTQTPRYLIKTRGQQVTLSCSPISGHRSVSWYQQTPGQGLQFLFEYFSETQRNKGNFPGRFSGRQFSNSRSEMNVSTLELGDSALYLCASRPTPGQYGYTFGSGTRLTVV.

The chain has TRBV27 and TRBJ1-2; 9 bases align to TRBD1. Per germline, CDR1 MNHEY and CDR2 SMNVEV (reference sequence). The CDR3 is 14 amino acids. V lost 2 bases to trimming and J lost 4 bases; unmatched junction nucleotides: 2. CDR3 in amino acids: CASSLATGGYGYTF. CDR3 in DNA: TGTGCCAGCAGTTTAGCGACAGGGGGCTATGGCTACACCTTC.